Below are 31 T cell receptor beta chains sequenced from a single sample in a study of OX40 agonist ivuxolimab in advanced cancers. The library was obtained by the immunoSEQ multiplex PCR assay. The immuneACCESS repertoire file appears here via TCRdb, limited to in-frame rearrangements. These files lack a portion of the clones; in checked studies, under half of the deficit traces to unresolved V genes, and the cause of the others is not known. The sample data list about 95,000 clones, and more than 85% of these were observed just once. The ten largest clones represent around 2.5% of the sample. The sequencing used CD4+ or CD8+ T cells sorted from blood, collected in a trial of the OX40 agonist ivuxolimab. Receptors originate from an adult with an advanced solid tumor such as melanoma, head and neck, liver or kidney cancer.

The chain is built from TRBV5-1 and TRBJ2-5; D might be TRBD2 (5 bases). V was trimmed by 4 bases and J by 2 bases, leaving 12 bases between them. The CDR3 covers 14 residues. Germline assignment: CDR1 SGHRS and CDR2 YFSETQ. The DNA of the CDR3 is TGCGCCAGCAGCGGAGCGGCCTGGCAAGAGACCCAGTACTTC. Translated, it gives CASSGAAWQETQYF.

The rearrangement joins TRBV19 to TRBJ2-6; 10 bases align to TRBD1. The CDR3 has 17 amino acids. V lost 5 bases and J lost 2; bases outside the gene matches: 6. Germline assignment: CDR1 LNHDA and CDR2 SQIVND (reference sequence). CDR3 residues: CASSPGTGVTGANVLTF. CDR3 sequence (DNA): TGTGCCAGTAGTCCCGGGACAGGGGTAACTGGGGCCAACGTCCTGACTTTC.

V and J are TRBV9 and TRBJ2-2; D assignment may be TRBD1 or TRBD2 (5 bases each). The CDR3 covers 13 residues. V was shortened by 3 bases and J by 4 bases, with 7 bases between the two germline ends. Germline lookup yields CDR1 SGDLS and CDR2 YYNGEE. The CDR3 here is CASSAGATGELFF. The DNA for the CDR3 is TGTGCCAGCAGCGCCGGGGCCACCGGGGAGCTGTTTTTT.

The chain links TRBV5-1 to TRBJ2-1, with TRBD2 matching 10 bases. The CDR3 spans 16 residues. The V gene end was trimmed by 4 bases and the J gene end by 9 bases; junction bases not matched to a gene: 13. CDR1 SGHRS and CDR2 YFSETQ come from the germline V gene. CDR3 residues: CASSDTLAGIRSEQFF. The CDR3 DNA reads TGCGCCAGCAGCGACACACTAGCGGGGATACGTAGTGAGCAGTTCTTC.

Turning to this clone: Different DNA sequences within this sample yield the same CDR3. J is TRBJ1-5 and V is TRBV7-2; TRBD1 is a possible D gene (5 bases). Looked up from germline, CDR1 is SGHTA and CDR2 is FQGNSA. This CDR3 has 14 amino acids. V was trimmed by 3 bases and J by 5 bases, leaving 11 bases between them. CDR3 sequence reads: CASSFRQGDQPQHF. Written as DNA, the CDR3 is TGTGCCAGCAGCTTTCGGCAGGGCGATCAGCCCCAGCATTTT.

V usage is TRBV7-9 and J usage is TRBJ2-2; maybe TRBD2 (6 bases). CDR3 size: 13 residues. Per germline, CDR1 SEHNR and CDR2 FQNEAQ (reference sequence). V dropped 5 bases and J dropped 6 bases, with 10 bases sitting between them. The CDR3 nucleotides read TGTGCCAGCAGCAGAGGAGGGGCCGGGGAGCTGTTTTTT. It translates to CASSRGGAGELFF.

The chain couples TRBV18 to TRBJ2-7; D possibly matches TRBD1 or TRBD2 (5 bases each). The CDR3 spans 15 residues. The germline V gene has CDR1 KGHSH and CDR2 LQKENI. V lost 3 bases, J lost 3 bases, and 15 bases lay in between. The DNA for the CDR3 is TGTGCCAGCTCACCCCGGGACGGCAGAGACTACGAGCAGTACTTC. Translating gives CASSPRDGRDYEQYF.

This clone was observed a single time. The chain joins TRBV18 to TRBJ2-1; 10 bases map to TRBD2. This CDR3 has 16 amino acids. CDR1 is KGHSH and CDR2 is LQKENI in the germline V gene. The junction had 11 bases not matched to a gene; V was cut back by 2 bases and J by 10 bases. The CDR3, as DNA: TGTGCCAGCTCACCAAGAGAGGCTAGCGGGAGTGGGGAGCAGTTCTTC. This translates into CASSPREASGSGEQFF.

V and J are TRBV19 and TRBJ2-7; maybe TRBD2 (6 bases). This CDR3 spans 13 amino acids. CDR1 LNHDA and CDR2 SQIVND come from the germline V gene (reference sequence). V lost 6 bases to trimming and J lost 4 bases, with 13 bases between them. The CDR3 nucleotides read TGTGCCAGTAGCGCCGGGGGATCTTACGAGCAGTACTTC. Translating gives CASSAGGSYEQYF. Complete variable domain (other parts from reference TRBV19 and TRBJ2-7): DGGITQSPKYLFRKEGQNVTLSCEQNLNHDAMYWYRQDPGQGLRLIYYSQIVNDFQKGDIAEGYSVSREKKESFPLTVTSAQKNPTAFYLCASSAGGSYEQYFGPGTRLTVT.

The gene calls are TRBV5-1 and TRBJ2-5, with 10 bases lining up with TRBD2. After removal of 0 bases from V and 1 base from J, the junction contained 3 bases not matched to a gene. Germline CDR1 reads SGHRS; CDR2 reads YFSETQ. The CDR3 contains 16 residues. CDR3: CASSLEPSGGQETQYF. CDR3 in DNA: TGCGCCAGCAGCTTGGAGCCTAGCGGGGGCCAAGAGACCCAGTACTTC.

Comment on this clone: Other DNA sequences from this sample encode an identical CDR3 as well. This rearrangement joins TRBV5-1 to TRBJ2-7; TRBD2 aligns across 13 bases. The CDR3 is 15 amino acids. Germline loops: CDR1 SGHRS, CDR2 YFSETQ. The V and J ends lost 1 base and 4 bases, in that order; junction bases with no gene match: 2. This CDR3 is CASSLRTSGSYEQYF. The CDR3 DNA sequence: TGCGCCAGCAGCTTGCGGACTAGCGGGAGTTACGAGCAGTACTTC.

The chain carries TRBV7-5 and TRBJ2-7; no DNA check was done on the table's D call, TRBD1. TRBV7-5 represents a pseudogene. The CDR3 length is 16 residues. The CDR3 nucleotides are TGTGCCAGAAGCCTCTCCCGGGACAGGAAAATCTACGAGCAGTACTTC. It encodes CARSLSRDRKIYEQYF.

The J gene is TRBJ2-7, the V gene TRBV7-9, with unresolved D. CDR1 and CDR2 from the germline V gene are SEHNR and FQNEAQ (reference sequence). This CDR3 is 9 amino acids long. V was cut by 5 bases and J by 6 bases, with 2 bases left in between. The CDR3 spells CASSIEQYF. CDR3 bases: TGTGCCAGCAGCATCGAGCAGTACTTC.

The table lists this clone with a count of one. The rearrangement joins TRBV19 to TRBJ2-1; a possible D gene is TRBD2 (6 bases). Germline V gene lookup returns CDR1 LNHDA and CDR2 SQIVND (reference sequence). Trimming pared 5 bases from V and 5 bases from J, leaving 16 bases between. There are 15 residues in the CDR3. CDR3 amino acids: CASSPSLRGHNEQFF. Written as DNA, the CDR3 is TGTGCCAGTAGTCCGTCGTTGCGGGGCCACAATGAGCAGTTCTTC.

V gene TRBV30 combines with J gene TRBJ2-3; D is possibly TRBD2 (5 bases). CDR1 is GTSNPN and CDR2 is SVGIG in the germline V gene (reference sequence). The ends were cut back, 2 bases at V and 4 bases at J, with 7 bases in the middle. The CDR3 spans 12 residues. DNA of the CDR3: TGTGCCTGGAGTCCCGGGGCAGATACGCAGTATTTT. Amino acids: CAWSPGADTQYF.

V and J are TRBV10-3 and TRBJ2-2; no clear D. CDR3 length: 13 residues. The germline gives CDR1 ENHRY, CDR2 SYGVKD. V lost 7 bases and J 0 bases, leaving 6 bases between the germline ends. The DNA for the CDR3 is TGTGCCATCACTAAAGCGAACACCGGGGAGCTGTTTTTT. This gives the protein CAITKANTGELFF.

This chain connects TRBV7-2 to TRBJ2-7; 12 nucleotides match TRBD1. V gave up 5 bases and J gave up 2 bases; unmatched junction bases: 4. Germline values: CDR1 SGHTA, CDR2 FQGNSA. CDR3 length equals 15 residues. This chain's CDR3 is CASSPGTGGPYEQYF. The CDR3 DNA reads TGTGCCAGCAGCCCGGGGACAGGGGGCCCCTACGAGCAGTACTTC.

As DNA, the CDR3 is TGTGCCAGCTCACGGAGACAGGCCTACGAGCAGTACTTC. Translating gives CASSRRQAYEQYF. V and J are TRBV18 and TRBJ2-7; possibly TRBD1 for D (6 bases). V lost 4 bases and J 2 bases, leaving 9 bases between the germline ends. Germline CDR1 KGHSH, CDR2 LQKENI. CDR3 length: 13 residues. Complete variable domain (other parts from reference TRBV18 and TRBJ2-7): NAGVMQNPRHLVRRRGQEARLRCSPMKGHSHVYWYRQLPEEGLKFMVYLQKENIIDESGMPKERFSAEFPKEGPSILRIQQVVRGDSAAYFCASSRRQAYEQYFGPGTRLTVT.

The rearrangement uses TRBV11-3 and TRBJ2-1; D possibly corresponds to TRBD2 (5 bases). The CDR3 runs 14 residues. V lost 1 base to trimming and J lost 3 bases, with 7 bases between them. Germline V gene sequence: CDR1 SGHNT, CDR2 YENEEA. CDR3 bases: TGTGCCAGCAGCTTAGGCACTAGCTACAATGAGCAGTTCTTC. It translates to CASSLGTSYNEQFF.

This rearrangement joins TRBV2 to TRBJ2-2; D is perhaps TRBD1 (5 bases). Per the germline V gene, CDR1 is SNHLY and CDR2 is FYNNEI. This CDR3 has 14 residues. V was trimmed by 8 bases and J by 1 base, leaving 11 bases between them. The DNA of the CDR3 is TGTGCCAGCGGGATTCAGGGGAACACCGGGGAGCTGTTTTTT. This sequence encodes CASGIQGNTGELFF. Based on the CDR3 plus reference TRBV2 and TRBJ2-2, the full variable domain is EPEVTQTPSHQVTQMGQEVILRCVPISNHLYFYWYRQILGQKVEFLVSFYNNEISEKSEIFDDQFSVERPDGSNFTLKIRSTKLEDSAMYFCASGIQGNTGELFFGEGSRLTVL.

CDR3 in DNA: TGTGCCACGCACAGGGGGAGCAACTATGGCTACACCTTC. Translation gives CATHRGSNYGYTF. The chain is built from TRBV6-6 and TRBJ1-2, with TRBD1 matching 8 bases. The CDR3 is made up of 13 amino acids. The germline V gene has CDR1 MNHNY and CDR2 SVGAGI (reference sequence). V trimming: 10 bases; J trimming: 2 bases; junction bases outside the gene matches: 6.

A single count supports this clone. V gene TRBV10-2 combines with J gene TRBJ2-2, with TRBD2 identical over 7 bases. The ends lost 8 bases at V and 7 bases at J; junction bases unmatched: 13. Germline loops: CDR1 WSHSY, CDR2 SAAADI. This CDR3 has 15 residues. CDR3 coding DNA: TGCGCCAGCTTTCTAGGAAAAACGGGGGGCGGGGAGCTGTTTTTT. This encodes CASFLGKTGGGELFF.

V is TRBV18 and J is TRBJ2-1; 12 positions agree with TRBD2. CDR1 is KGHSH, CDR2 LQKENI, per germline. The CDR3 is 16 residues long. The V gene end was trimmed by 6 bases and the J gene end by 0 bases; junction bases not matched to a gene: 3. The CDR3 DNA follows: TGTGCCAGCTCCTCGACTAGCGGGAGCTCCTACAATGAGCAGTTCTTC. It yields the protein CASSSTSGSSYNEQFF.

This sequence joins TRBV2 and TRBJ2-1; D may be TRBD1 (6 bases). This CDR3 spans 14 amino acids. The germline V gene encodes CDR1 SNHLY and CDR2 FYNNEI. Trimming shortened V by 5 bases and J by 9 bases, and 17 bases separated the two germline ends. The CDR3 protein is CASSQRTASLEQFF. The CDR3 DNA follows: TGTGCCAGCAGTCAGAGGACAGCGAGCCTTGAGCAGTTCTTC.

This clone was counted a single time. The chain joins TRBV28 to TRBJ2-7, with D perhaps matching TRBD1 (6 bases). This CDR3 region has 15 residues. V dropped 7 bases and J dropped 5 bases, with 21 bases sitting between them. CDR1 and CDR2 (germline): MDHEN, SYDVKM. The CDR3: CASTLGGGLGNEQYF. CDR3 in DNA: TGTGCCAGCACCCTAGGGGGTGGTTTGGGGAACGAGCAGTACTTC.

This clone was detected once. This chain joins TRBV7-2 and TRBJ2-3; TRBD2 is a possible D gene (6 bases). Germline lookup yields CDR1 SGHTA and CDR2 FQGNSA. The CDR3 sequence is 14 residues long. Trimming cost V 5 bases and J 4 bases, with 13 bases left between them. The CDR3 region is CASSITGGADTQYF. In nucleotides, the CDR3 is TGTGCCAGCAGCATCACAGGCGGGGCAGATACGCAGTATTTT. The whole variable domain, filled in from reference TRBV7-2 and TRBJ2-3, reads GAGVSQSPSNKVTEKGKDVELRCDPISGHTALYWYRQSLGQGLEFLIYFQGNSAPDKSGLPSDRFSAERTGGSVSTLTIQRTQQEDSAVYLCASSITGGADTQYFGPGTRLTVL.

The V call is TRBV29-1, the J call TRBJ2-7; the match to TRBD2 covers 7 bases. CDR1 and CDR2 (germline): SQVTM, ANQGSEA. The J segment lost 5 bases and the V segment lost 5 bases, leaving 18 bases of the junction unmatched. CDR3 size: 16 residues. As DNA, the CDR3 is TGCAGCGTTCTCGCCCGATACACGAGCGGGACCCACGAGCAGTACTTC. Amino acids: CSVLARYTSGTHEQYF.

V gene TRBV7-8 combines with J gene TRBJ1-3; D is perhaps TRBD1 (5 bases). This CDR3 comprises 18 residues. Germline-derived CDR1 and CDR2 are SGHVS and FQNEAQ. The ends were cut back, 5 bases at V and 2 bases at J, with 22 bases in the middle. The CDR3, as DNA: TGTGCCAGCAGCCCCCGGGATGGGGGGTCAGAGACTGGAAACACCATATATTTT. This encodes CASSPRDGGSETGNTIYF.

V and J are TRBV4-1 and TRBJ1-2; D not certain. The CDR3 runs to 16 residues. The V and J ends lost 0 bases and 4 bases respectively, with 15 bases between them. CDR1 is MGHRA and CDR2 is YSYEKL in the germline V gene. CDR3 in amino acids: CASSQDRRALIYGYTF. CDR3 DNA: TGCGCCAGCAGCCAAGATCGTCGGGCGCTCATCTATGGCTACACCTTC.

This rearrangement joins TRBV5-1 to TRBJ1-2, with D unclear. Trimming removed 2 bases at V and 2 bases at J, with 16 bases between. Germline assignment: CDR1 SGHRS and CDR2 YFSETQ. The CDR3 length is 16 residues. CDR3 loop: CASSLTGGQGNYGYTF. CDR3 DNA: TGCGCCAGCAGCTTAACCGGTGGGCAAGGGAACTATGGCTACACCTTC.

This chain joins TRBV6-6 and TRBJ2-3; 8 bases align to TRBD1. The V segment lost 2 bases and the J segment 3 bases; nucleotides outside the gene matches: 7. The CDR3 loop spans 16 amino acids. CDR1 is MNHNY, CDR2 SVGAGI, per germline (reference sequence). The CDR3 reads CASSYGLGQVTDTQYF. For the CDR3, the DNA is TGTGCCAGCAGTTACGGGCTGGGACAGGTGACAGATACGCAGTATTTT.